The source of this T cell receptor (beta chain) is a study of persistence of HIV-infected CD4 T cells. Study-wide points: Rare CMV-responding cells carrying HIV-1 proviruses were not analyzed separately for TCR. Antigen-responding cells were enriched for degenerate expanded CDR3beta sequences.

Germline CDR1 SGHVS, CDR2 FNYEAQ. CDR3 length: 17 residues. Unmatched junction bases numbered 10, after V lost 2 bases and J lost 4 bases. Notes on this clone: What it binds is unknown.

Sequencing used immunoSEQ version 4 in survey mode. Produced via immunoSEQ multiplex PCR; TCRdb's table is partial and in-frame only. Of some 45,000 clones listed, approximately 90% are singletons. Nonspecific anti-CD3/anti-CD28 bead stimulation represents the broad CD4+ T cell repertoire. Sorting selected CD4+ T cells upregulating both CD40 ligand and CD69. For at least 4 years, plasma HIV-1 RNA was undetectable (<50 copies/mL). Donors had CD4+ T cell counts above 400 cells/uL and were CMV-seropositive. The chain employs TRBV7-6 and TRBJ2-2; TRBD1 aligns across 7 bases. The receptor's source is an adult woman with HIV who was CMV-seropositive. Sequenced here: CD4+ T cells sorted from PBMCs after approximately 19-hour stimulation, sampled from a patient who received antiretroviral therapy. The CDR3 spells CASSLYFTGASTGELFF. CDR3 DNA sequence: TGTGCCAGCAGCTTATATTTTACAGGGGCAAGCACCGGGGAGCTGTTTTTT.